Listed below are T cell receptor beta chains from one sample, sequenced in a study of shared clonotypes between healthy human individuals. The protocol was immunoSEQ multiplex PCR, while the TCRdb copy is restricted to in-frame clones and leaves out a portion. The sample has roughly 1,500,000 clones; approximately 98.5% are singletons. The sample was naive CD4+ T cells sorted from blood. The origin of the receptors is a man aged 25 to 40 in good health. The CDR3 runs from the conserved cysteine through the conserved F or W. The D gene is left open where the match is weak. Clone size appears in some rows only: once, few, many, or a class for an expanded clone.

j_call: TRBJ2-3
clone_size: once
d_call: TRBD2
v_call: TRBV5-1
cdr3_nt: TGCGCCAGCAGCTTGGAAGCGGGAAGTCGCGCAGATACGCAGTATTTT
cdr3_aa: CASSLEAGSRADTQYF

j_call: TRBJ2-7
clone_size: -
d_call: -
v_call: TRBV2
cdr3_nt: TGTGCCAGCAGCGACCCTTCAACTTCCTACGAGCAGTACTTC
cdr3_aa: CASSDPSTSYEQYF

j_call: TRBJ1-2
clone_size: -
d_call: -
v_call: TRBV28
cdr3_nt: TGTGCCCACGCAGAACCTAACTATGGCTACACCTTC
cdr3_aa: CAHAEPNYGYTF

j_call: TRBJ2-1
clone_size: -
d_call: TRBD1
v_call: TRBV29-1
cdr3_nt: TGCAGCGTTAACAGGGGGCATGAGCAGTTCTTC
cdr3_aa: CSVNRGHEQFF

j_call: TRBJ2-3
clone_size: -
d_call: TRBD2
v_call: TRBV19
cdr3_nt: TGTGCCAGTAGTATATCAAGCGGGACGACAGATACGCAGTATTTT
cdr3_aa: CASSISSGTTDTQYF

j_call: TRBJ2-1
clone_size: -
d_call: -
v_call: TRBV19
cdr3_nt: TGTGCCAGTAGTATTACTAGCCTTACCTACAATGAGCAGTTCTTC
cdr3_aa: CASSITSLTYNEQFF

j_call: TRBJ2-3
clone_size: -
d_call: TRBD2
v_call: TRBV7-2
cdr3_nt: TGTGCCAGCAGCTTAAGTGGCGGGAGGTCCGATACGCAGTATTTT
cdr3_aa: CASSLSGGRSDTQYF

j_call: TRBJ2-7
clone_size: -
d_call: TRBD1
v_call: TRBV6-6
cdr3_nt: TGTGCCAGCACCATCCGGGACAGCTCCTACGAGCAGTACTTC
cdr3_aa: CASTIRDSSYEQYF

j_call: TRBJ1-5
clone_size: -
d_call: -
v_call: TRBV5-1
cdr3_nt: TGCGCCAGCAGCTTGCCAGGTCGTGTTAGACCCGATCAGCCCCAGCATTTT
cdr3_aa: CASSLPGRVRPDQPQHF

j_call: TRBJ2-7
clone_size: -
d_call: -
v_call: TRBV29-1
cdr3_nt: TGCAGCGCAAACGCGCGATCGGGTGGCGCCTCCTACGAGCAGTACTTC
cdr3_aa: CSANARSGGASYEQYF

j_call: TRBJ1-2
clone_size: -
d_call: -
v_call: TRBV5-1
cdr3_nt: TGCGCCAGCAGTTCTCCGGGATGGGGCTACACCTTC
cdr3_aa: CASSSPGWGYTF

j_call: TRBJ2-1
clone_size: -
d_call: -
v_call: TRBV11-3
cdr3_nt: TGTGCCAACAGCTTAGAACTAGGAGCCCCAGAGCAGTTCTTC
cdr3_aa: CANSLELGAPEQFF

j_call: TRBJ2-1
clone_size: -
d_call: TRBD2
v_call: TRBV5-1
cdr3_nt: TGCGCCAGCAGTTCCGGGACTACCTACAATGAGCAGTTCTTC
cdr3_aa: CASSSGTTYNEQFF

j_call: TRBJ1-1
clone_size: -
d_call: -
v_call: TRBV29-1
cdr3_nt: TGCAGCGTTGAAGAAACAGGGTGGACTGAAGCTTTCTTT
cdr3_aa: CSVEETGWTEAFF

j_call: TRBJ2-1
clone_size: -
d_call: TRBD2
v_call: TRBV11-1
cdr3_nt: TGTGCCAGCAGCCAGGGACTAGCGGCTTACAATGAGCAGTTCTTC
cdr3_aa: CASSQGLAAYNEQFF

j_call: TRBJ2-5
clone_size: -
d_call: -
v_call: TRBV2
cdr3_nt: TGTGCCTCATCTAGCGTCCAAGAGACCCAGTACTTC
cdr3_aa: CASSSVQETQYF

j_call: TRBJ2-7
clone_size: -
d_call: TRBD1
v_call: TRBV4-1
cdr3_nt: TGCGCCAGCAGCCAAGACCCCTCCACGGGACAGGCCTACGAGCAGTACTTC
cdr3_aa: CASSQDPSTGQAYEQYF

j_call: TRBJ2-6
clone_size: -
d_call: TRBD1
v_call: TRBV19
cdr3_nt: TGTGCCAGCGTGGACAGGGGTGGCGGGGCCAACGTCCTGACTTTC
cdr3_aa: CASVDRGGGANVLTF

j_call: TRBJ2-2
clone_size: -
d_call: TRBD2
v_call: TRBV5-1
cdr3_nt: TGCGCCAGCAGCCTAGGACTAGCGGGAGGTACCGGGGAGCTGTTTTTT
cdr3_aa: CASSLGLAGGTGELFF

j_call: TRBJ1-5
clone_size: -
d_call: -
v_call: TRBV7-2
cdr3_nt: TGTGCCAGCAGCTTAGGACAGCAATATAGCAATCAGCCCCAGCATTTT
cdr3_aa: CASSLGQQYSNQPQHF

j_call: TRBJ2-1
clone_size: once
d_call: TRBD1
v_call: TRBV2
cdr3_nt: TGTGCCAGCAGTGAGGGACAGGGGGCAGGTGAGCAGTTCTTC
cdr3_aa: CASSEGQGAGEQFF

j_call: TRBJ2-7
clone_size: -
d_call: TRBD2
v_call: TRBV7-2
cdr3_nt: TGTGCCAGCAGCTATTACGCCGGGACTAGCGGGATAGCCTACGAGCAGTACTTC
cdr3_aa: CASSYYAGTSGIAYEQYF

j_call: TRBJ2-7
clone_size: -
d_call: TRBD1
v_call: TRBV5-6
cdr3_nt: TGTGCCAGCAGACCTACAGGGGGCGTTTACGAGCAGTACTTC
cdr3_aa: CASRPTGGVYEQYF

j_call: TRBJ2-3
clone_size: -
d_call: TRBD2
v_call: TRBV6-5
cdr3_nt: TGTGCCAGCAGGTCATTAGCGGGAGCTAAAGATACGCAGTATTTT
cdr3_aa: CASRSLAGAKDTQYF

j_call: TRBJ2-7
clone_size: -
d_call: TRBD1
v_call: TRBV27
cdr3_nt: TGTGCCAGCAGCCGAAAGCTCGAAGGGACAGGGTTTTACGAGCAGTACTTC
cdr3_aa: CASSRKLEGTGFYEQYF

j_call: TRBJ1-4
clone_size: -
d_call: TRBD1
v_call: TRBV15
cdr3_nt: TGTGCCACCAGCGGACGACAGGGGCTGGGAGAAAAACTGTTTTTT
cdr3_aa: CATSGRQGLGEKLFF

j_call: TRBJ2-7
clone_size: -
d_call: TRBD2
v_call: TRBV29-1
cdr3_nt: TGCAGCGCAACTAGCGGGCTCTACGAGCAGTACTTC
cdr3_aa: CSATSGLYEQYF

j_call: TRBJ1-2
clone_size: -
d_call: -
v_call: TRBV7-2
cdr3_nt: TGTGCCAGCAGCCCCCGCTCGGGAGGCGGCTACACCTTC
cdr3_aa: CASSPRSGGGYTF

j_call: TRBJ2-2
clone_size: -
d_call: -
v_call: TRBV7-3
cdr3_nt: TGTGCCAGCAGCTACGGGGGCCGGGAGCTGTTTTTT
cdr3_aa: CASSYGGRELFF

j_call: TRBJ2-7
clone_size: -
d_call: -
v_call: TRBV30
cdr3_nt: TGTGCCTCCGCCGGCAGGGTCTACGAGCAGTACTTC
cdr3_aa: CASAGRVYEQYF

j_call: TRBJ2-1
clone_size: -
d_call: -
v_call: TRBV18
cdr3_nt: TGTGCCAGCTCACCATGGGCAGAGCTGGAGAATGAGCAGTTCTTC
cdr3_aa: CASSPWAELENEQFF

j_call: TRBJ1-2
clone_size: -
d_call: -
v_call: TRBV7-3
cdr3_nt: TGTGCCAGCAGCTTAGCGCAGGGAGGAGGCTACACCTTC
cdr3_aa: CASSLAQGGGYTF

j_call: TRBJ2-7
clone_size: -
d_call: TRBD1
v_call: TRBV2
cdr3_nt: TGTGCCACCTACCGGGACAGGGGAGCCTACGAGCAGTACTTC
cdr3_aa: CATYRDRGAYEQYF

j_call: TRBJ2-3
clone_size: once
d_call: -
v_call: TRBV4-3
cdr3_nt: TGCGCCAGCAGCCATGACAGGCTCACAGATACGCAGTATTTT
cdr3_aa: CASSHDRLTDTQYF

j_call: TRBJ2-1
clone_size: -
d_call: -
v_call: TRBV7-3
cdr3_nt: TGTGCCAGCAGCTTACAGGGGATCAATGAGCAGTTCTTC
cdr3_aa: CASSLQGINEQFF

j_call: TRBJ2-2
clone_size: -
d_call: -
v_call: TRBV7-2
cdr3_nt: TGTGCCAGCAGGCGGGACACCGGGGAGCTGTTTTTT
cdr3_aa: CASRRDTGELFF

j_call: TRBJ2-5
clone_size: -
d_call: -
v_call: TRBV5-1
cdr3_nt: TGCGCCAGCAGCCCTGGACTTGCAGAGACCCAGTACTTC
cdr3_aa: CASSPGLAETQYF

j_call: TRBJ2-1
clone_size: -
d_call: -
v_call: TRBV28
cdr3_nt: TGTGCCAGCAGTTTAGGAGCCTACAATGAGCAGTTCTTC
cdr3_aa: CASSLGAYNEQFF

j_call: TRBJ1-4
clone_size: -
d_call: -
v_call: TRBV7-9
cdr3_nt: TGTGCCAGCAGCTTTCCCTCGACCGGGCTGTTTTTT
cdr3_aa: CASSFPSTGLFF

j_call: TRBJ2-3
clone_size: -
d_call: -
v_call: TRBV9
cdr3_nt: TGTGCCAGCAGCCTCCGGGGTCCCGCGAGCACAGATACGCAGTATTTT
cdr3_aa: CASSLRGPASTDTQYF

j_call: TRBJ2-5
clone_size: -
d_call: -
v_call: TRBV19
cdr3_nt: TGTGCCAGTACCCCGGGTAGAGGTCCGGCAGGTATCCAAGAGACCCAGTACTTC
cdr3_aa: CASTPGRGPAGIQETQYF

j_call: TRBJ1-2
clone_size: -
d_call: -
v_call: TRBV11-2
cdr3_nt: TGTGCCAGCAGCCCCGGGGCAGCTGGCTACACCTTC
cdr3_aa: CASSPGAAGYTF

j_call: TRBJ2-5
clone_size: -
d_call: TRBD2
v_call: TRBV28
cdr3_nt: TGTGCCAGCCAGGGACTAGCGGGGGGGCAAGAGACCCAGTACTTC
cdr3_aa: CASQGLAGGQETQYF

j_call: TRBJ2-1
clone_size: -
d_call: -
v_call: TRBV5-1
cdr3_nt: TGCGCCAGCAGCTTGGCTGGGCCGAGCTCCTACAATGAGCAGTTCTTC
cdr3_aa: CASSLAGPSSYNEQFF

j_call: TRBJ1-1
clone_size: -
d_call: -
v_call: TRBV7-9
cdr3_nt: TGTGCCAGCAGCTTGGGGCAGAAAAACACTGAAGCTTTCTTT
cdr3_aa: CASSLGQKNTEAFF

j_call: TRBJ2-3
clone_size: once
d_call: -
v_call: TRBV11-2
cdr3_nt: TGTGCCAGCAGCTTAGATAGAAGCGGCGGCACAGATACGCAGTATTTT
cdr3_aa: CASSLDRSGGTDTQYF

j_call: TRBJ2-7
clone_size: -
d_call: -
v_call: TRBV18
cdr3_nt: TGTGCCAGCTCAGCTGTTAACGAGCAGTACTTC
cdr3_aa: CASSAVNEQYF

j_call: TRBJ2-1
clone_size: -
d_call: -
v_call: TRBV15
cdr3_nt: TGTGCCACCTCTCGAGGGGAGGTGAATGAGCAGTTCTTC
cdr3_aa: CATSRGEVNEQFF

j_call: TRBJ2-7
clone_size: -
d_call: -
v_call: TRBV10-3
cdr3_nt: TGTGCCATCAGTGAGGGCGCTACCTGGGACGAGCAGTACTTC
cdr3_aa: CAISEGATWDEQYF